Listed below are T cell receptor beta chains from one sample, sequenced in a study of cytomegalovirus exposure and HLA in healthy donors. Generated by immunoSEQ multiplex PCR, the TCRdb table keeps only in-frame clones and is missing some. Seen here are 120,000 or so clones, roughly 82% observed once, and the top ten hold about 11%. Sequenced material: PBMCs. All receptors derive from a male donor in good health and CMV-seropositive. CDR3s include the opening cysteine and the closing phenylalanine or tryptophan. A D gene is named only where the DNA matches it firmly. Where a row states a size, it is once, few, many or the class of an expanded clone; other rows omit it.

size	V	D	J	CDR3	DNA
few	TRBV30	-	TRBJ2-1	CAWRGQPNEQFF	TGTGCCTGGAGAGGACAGCCTAATGAGCAGTTCTTC
once	TRBV28	TRBD2	TRBJ2-7	CASSSRLAGVSYEQYF	TGTGCCAGCAGCTCAAGACTAGCGGGAGTATCCTACGAGCAGTACTTC
-	TRBV11-2	-	TRBJ1-1	CASSLEWAGLNTEAFF	TGTGCCAGCAGCTTAGAATGGGCAGGGTTGAACACTGAAGCTTTCTTT
-	TRBV7-2	TRBD2	TRBJ2-1	CASSLVTSGEYNEQFF	TGTGCCAGCAGCTTAGTAACTAGCGGAGAGTACAATGAGCAGTTCTTC
-	TRBV7-9	TRBD1	TRBJ1-1	CASSLPGQGQNTEAFF	TGTGCCAGCAGCTTACCGGGACAGGGGCAAAACACTGAAGCTTTCTTT
once	TRBV9	-	TRBJ2-2	CASSVHGELFF	TGTGCCAGCAGCGTACACGGGGAGCTGTTTTTT
-	TRBV14	TRBD2	TRBJ2-2	CASSQEGGGTDTGELFF	TGTGCCAGCAGCCAAGAGGGGGGGGGAACAGACACCGGGGAGCTGTTTTTT
-	TRBV7-2	TRBD1	TRBJ2-5	CASSLQRGPQETQYF	TGTGCCAGCAGCCTCCAAAGGGGGCCCCAAGAGACCCAGTACTTC
-	TRBV28	TRBD1	TRBJ2-7	CASSLLTGATYEQYF	TGTGCCAGCAGTTTATTGACAGGGGCTACCTACGAGCAGTACTTC
-	TRBV6-5	-	TRBJ2-7	CASSSPGYEQYF	TGTGCCAGCAGTTCGCCAGGGTACGAGCAGTACTTC
-	TRBV5-4	TRBD1	TRBJ2-7	CASSSGQQLSYEQYF	TGTGCCAGCAGCTCGGGACAGCAACTGTCCTACGAGCAGTACTTC
-	TRBV7-8	-	TRBJ2-7	CASSLGRVREQYF	TGTGCCAGCAGCTTGGGCAGGGTGCGGGAGCAGTACTTC
-	TRBV19	TRBD1	TRBJ2-5	CASSPGTGPQYF	TGTGCCAGTAGTCCCGGGACAGGTCCCCAGTACTTC
-	TRBV19	-	TRBJ1-1	CASSISPLDSHEAFF	TGTGCCAGTAGTATCTCCCCCTTGGACAGTCATGAAGCTTTCTTT
few	TRBV5-1	-	TRBJ2-7	CASSLGGNQLYRYF	TGCGCCAGCAGCTTGGGAGGCAACCAATTATACCGGTACTTC
-	TRBV27	-	TRBJ2-2	CASSFTGNTGELFF	TGTGCCAGCAGTTTTACGGGGAACACCGGGGAGCTGTTTTTT
-	TRBV2	-	TRBJ1-2	CATTRLNYGYTF	TGTGCAACCACGCGCCTAAACTATGGCTACACCTTC
-	TRBV28	-	TRBJ1-4	CASSLPEPYPEKLFF	TGTGCCAGCAGTCTCCCTGAGCCTTATCCCGAAAAACTGTTTTTT
-	TRBV28	-	TRBJ2-3	CATVESGIATQYF	TGTGCCACCGTAGAATCAGGGATCGCTACGCAGTATTTT
-	TRBV5-4	-	TRBJ2-7	CASSRQAPYEQYF	TGTGCCAGCAGCCGACAGGCCCCCTACGAGCAGTACTTC
-	TRBV19	-	TRBJ2-4	CASRTGPDPENIQYF	TGTGCCAGCAGAACAGGGCCCGATCCGGAAAACATTCAGTACTTC
-	TRBV7-2	TRBD2	TRBJ2-1	CASSLELAGGQFF	TGTGCCAGCAGCTTAGAACTAGCGGGAGGGCAGTTCTTC
once	TRBV4-3	-	TRBJ1-1	CASSQDWAGTEAFF	TGCGCCAGCAGCCAAGACTGGGCGGGCACTGAAGCTTTCTTT
-	TRBV5-4	TRBD1	TRBJ2-1	CASSLGQGHNEQFF	TGTGCCAGCAGCCTTGGACAGGGCCACAATGAGCAGTTCTTC
-	TRBV10-3	TRBD1	TRBJ2-7	CAISEGQGAYEQYF	TGTGCCATCAGTGAGGGCCAGGGGGCCTACGAGCAGTACTTC
-	TRBV10-3	-	TRBJ1-5	CAIRGEGNQPQHF	TGTGCCATCAGGGGGGAGGGGAATCAGCCCCAGCATTTT
-	TRBV5-1	-	TRBJ2-1	CASSLDPNDGNEQFF	TGCGCCAGCAGCTTGGACCCGAACGACGGGAATGAGCAGTTCTTC
-	TRBV7-9	-	TRBJ1-1	CASNVRGTEAFF	TGTGCCAGCAACGTAAGGGGAACTGAAGCTTTCTTT